Sequencing of this TCR beta chain was carried out in a study of human T cells and chemical hapten exposure. TCRdb reprocessed the RACE reads via MiXCR and lists one record per CDR3 protein. The sample yields under 85,000 distinct CDR3 sequences, under 13% seen once. The CDR3 spans 14 residues. CDR1 and CDR2 (germline): SSHAT, FNYEAQ (reference sequence). Details on this clonotype: Sequence at one end of the junction differs from germline and may be a read error.

As for time point: patch test 1, 2 weeks after DPC sensitization. Specified treatment: therapeutic diphenylcyclopropenone sensitization with weekly scalp DPC. Blood collection happened ahead of applying each patch test. The V call is TRBV7-7, the J call TRBJ2-1, with TRBD1 as a possible D gene (7 bases). This sample comprised whole blood, obtained in connection with sensitization to the hapten diphenylcyclopropenone (DPC). This clonotype was obtained from a woman in her 50s with alopecia areata. Some clones in this sample may be carry-over from other donors' samples. The chain's CDR3 is CASSLSQGGNEQFF. The CDR3 nucleotides are TGTGCTAGCAGCTTGAGCCAGGGGGGTAATGAGCAGTTCTTC.